The rows below give T cell receptor beta chains drawn from one sample of a study of Ad26.COV2.S vaccination and SARS-CoV-2 variants. Produced via immunoSEQ multiplex PCR; TCRdb's table is partial and in-frame only. The table includes a few hundred thousand clones, more than 75% detected once. Sequencing used peripheral blood, obtained in a trial of Ad26.COV2.S vaccine versus placebo. The receptor set was obtained from a person between 18 and 60 years old who received the Ad26.COV2.S COVID-19 vaccine or a placebo. CDR3s include the opening cysteine and the closing phenylalanine or tryptophan. Each record gives: CDR3 DNA, CDR3 protein, V gene, D gene, clone size, CDR3 length, J gene. A D gene is named only where the DNA matches it firmly. Size is omitted from some rows. Given values are once, few, many or a class for expanded clones.

TGCGCCAGCAGCTCCTCCCGAGCGGGGGAGCCCGGCGGTACGCAGTATTTT	CASSSSRAGEPGGTQYF	TRBV5-1	TRBD2	NA	17	TRBJ2-3
TGTGCCAGCAGACACCCCTTGGGCAGTACCTACGAGCAGTACTTC	CASRHPLGSTYEQYF	TRBV6-5	NA	NA	15	TRBJ2-7
TGTGCCAGCAGTAAGGCCATCCAGAACACTGAAGCTTTCTTT	CASSKAIQNTEAFF	TRBV14	NA	NA	14	TRBJ1-1
TGCGCCAGCAGCCAGGCCCGGACAGGGTTAGGCTATGGCTACACCTTC	CASSQARTGLGYGYTF	TRBV4-3	TRBD1	NA	16	TRBJ1-2
TGTGCCAGCAGCCCCGAACTCGAGCTAAATGAGCAGTTCTTC	CASSPELELNEQFF	TRBV11-2	NA	NA	14	TRBJ2-1
TGCGCCAGCAGCGAGGGGGTCCTGGGATACAATGAGCAGTTCTTC	CASSEGVLGYNEQFF	TRBV5-1	NA	once	15	TRBJ2-1
TGTGCCAGCAGGCCCGGGACTAGCGGCTCCTACGAGCAGTACTTC	CASRPGTSGSYEQYF	TRBV6-5	TRBD2	NA	15	TRBJ2-7
TGTGCCAGCAGCCAAGTATCAGGGGCAACCTACGAGCAGTACTTC	CASSQVSGATYEQYF	TRBV3-1/TRBV3-2	NA	once	15	TRBJ2-7
TGTGCCAGCAGCTTAGGAGCGGTTATTAGAGATACGCAGTATTTT	CASSLGAVIRDTQYF	TRBV7-9	NA	NA	15	TRBJ2-3
TGTGCCAGCTCACAGGATAGCGAAAAACTGTTTTTT	CASSQDSEKLFF	TRBV18	NA	NA	12	TRBJ1-4
TGTGCCAGCACCGACCAGGGACTAGCGGGGGATGAGCAGTTCTTC	CASTDQGLAGDEQFF	TRBV6-5	TRBD2	once	15	TRBJ2-1
TGTGCCACCAGCTCAGGCCGAGGGGCGCGGGATCAGCCCCAGCATTTT	CATSSGRGARDQPQHF	TRBV15	NA	NA	16	TRBJ1-5
TGCGCCAGCAGCCAAGTTAACCCAACAATCTACGAGCAGTACTTC	CASSQVNPTIYEQYF	TRBV4-1	NA	NA	15	TRBJ2-7
TGCGCCAGCAGCTTGGTTCCTCCACCCACAGATACGCAGTATTTT	CASSLVPPPTDTQYF	TRBV5-1	NA	NA	15	TRBJ2-3
TGTGCCAGCAGCGCTGAGGGAAACTATGGCTACACCTTC	CASSAEGNYGYTF	TRBV9	NA	NA	13	TRBJ1-2
TGTGCCAGCTCACCATCGGCAGGAGCTGGTTATGGCTACACCTTC	CASSPSAGAGYGYTF	TRBV18	NA	NA	15	TRBJ1-2
TGCGCCAGCAGCTTATCGGACAGGGAAAGCTATGGCTACACCTTC	CASSLSDRESYGYTF	TRBV5-1	TRBD1	NA	15	TRBJ1-2
TGTGCCAGCAGCCAAGAAAGGGGTAGGCCCAATGAGCAGTTCTTC	CASSQERGRPNEQFF	TRBV4-2	NA	few	15	TRBJ2-1
TGTGCCAGTAGTCGCACCGGGACAGGGTCCTACGAGCAGTACTTC	CASSRTGTGSYEQYF	TRBV19	TRBD1	NA	15	TRBJ2-7
TGTGCCAGCAGCTTGCCAGGACAGCAAAATAATTCACCCCTCCACTTT	CASSLPGQQNNSPLHF	TRBV5-4	NA	NA	16	TRBJ1-6
TGTGCCAGCAGCTTAACCGGGACAGGCTTCAACGAGCAGTACTTC	CASSLTGTGFNEQYF	TRBV7-3	TRBD1	NA	15	TRBJ2-7
TGCGCCAGCAGCCAAGCGCTCGACAGGGGCTATGGCTACACCTTC	CASSQALDRGYGYTF	TRBV4-1	TRBD1	NA	15	TRBJ1-2
TGTGCCAGCAGCCAAAGTAGGCAGGGAGGCAATCAGCCCCAGCATTTT	CASSQSRQGGNQPQHF	TRBV3-1/TRBV3-2	NA	NA	16	TRBJ1-5
TGCGCCAGCAGCCCGAGTCTAGTAGCGGGGAGCTCCTACGAGCAGTACTTC	CASSPSLVAGSSYEQYF	TRBV5-1	TRBD2	many	17	TRBJ2-7
TGTGCCAGCAGCAAGGGGGGAGGGGGCTCCGGAGAGACCCAGTACTTC	CASSKGGGGSGETQYF	TRBV11-3	NA	NA	16	TRBJ2-5
TGTGCCAGCAGCTTAGCATGGACCTCGAGCACCGGGGAGCTGTTTTTT	CASSLAWTSSTGELFF	TRBV7-9	NA	once	16	TRBJ2-2